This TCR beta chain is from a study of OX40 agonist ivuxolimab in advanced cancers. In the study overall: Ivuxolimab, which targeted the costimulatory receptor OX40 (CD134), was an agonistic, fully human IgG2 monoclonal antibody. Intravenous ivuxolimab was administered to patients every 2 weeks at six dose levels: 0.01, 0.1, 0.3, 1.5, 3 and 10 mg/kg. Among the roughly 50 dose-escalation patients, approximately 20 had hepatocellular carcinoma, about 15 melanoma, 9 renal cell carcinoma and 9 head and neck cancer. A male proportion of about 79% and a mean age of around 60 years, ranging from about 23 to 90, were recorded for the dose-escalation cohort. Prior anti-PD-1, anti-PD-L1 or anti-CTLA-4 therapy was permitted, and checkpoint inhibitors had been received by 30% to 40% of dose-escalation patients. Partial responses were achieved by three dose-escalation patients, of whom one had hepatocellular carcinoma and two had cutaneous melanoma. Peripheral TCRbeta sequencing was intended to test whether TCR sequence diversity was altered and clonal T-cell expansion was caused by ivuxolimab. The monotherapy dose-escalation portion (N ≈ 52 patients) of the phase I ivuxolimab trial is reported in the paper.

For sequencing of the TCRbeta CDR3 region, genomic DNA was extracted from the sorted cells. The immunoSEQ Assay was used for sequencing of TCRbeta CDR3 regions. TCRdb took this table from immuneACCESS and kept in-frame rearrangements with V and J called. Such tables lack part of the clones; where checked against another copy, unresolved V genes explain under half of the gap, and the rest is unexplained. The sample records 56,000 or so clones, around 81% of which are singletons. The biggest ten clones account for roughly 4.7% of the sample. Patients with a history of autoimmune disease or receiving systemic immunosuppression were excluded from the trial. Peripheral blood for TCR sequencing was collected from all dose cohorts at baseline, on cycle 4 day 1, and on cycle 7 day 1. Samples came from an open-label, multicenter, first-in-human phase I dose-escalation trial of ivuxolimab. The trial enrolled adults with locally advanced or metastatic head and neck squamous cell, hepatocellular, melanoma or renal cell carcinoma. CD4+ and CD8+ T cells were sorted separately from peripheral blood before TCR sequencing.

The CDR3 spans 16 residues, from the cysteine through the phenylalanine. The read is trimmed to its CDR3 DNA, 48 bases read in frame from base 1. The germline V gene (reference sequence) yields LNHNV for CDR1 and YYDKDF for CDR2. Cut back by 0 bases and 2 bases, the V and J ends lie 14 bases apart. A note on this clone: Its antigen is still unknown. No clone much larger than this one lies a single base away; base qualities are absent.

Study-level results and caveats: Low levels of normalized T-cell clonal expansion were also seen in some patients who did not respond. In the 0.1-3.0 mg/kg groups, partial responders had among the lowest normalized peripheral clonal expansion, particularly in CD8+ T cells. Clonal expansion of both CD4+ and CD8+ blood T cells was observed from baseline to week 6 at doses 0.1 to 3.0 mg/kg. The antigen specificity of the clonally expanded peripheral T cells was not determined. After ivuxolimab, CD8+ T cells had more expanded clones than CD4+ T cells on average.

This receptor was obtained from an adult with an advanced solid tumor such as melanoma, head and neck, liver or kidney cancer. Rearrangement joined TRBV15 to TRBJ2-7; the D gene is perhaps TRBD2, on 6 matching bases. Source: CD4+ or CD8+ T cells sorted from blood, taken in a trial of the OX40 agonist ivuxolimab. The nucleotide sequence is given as TGTGCCACCAGCAGAGATCGGCGGGAACCCACCTACGAGCAGTACTTC. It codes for CATSRDRREPTYEQYF. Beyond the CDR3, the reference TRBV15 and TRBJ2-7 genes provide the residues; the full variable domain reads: DAMVIQNPRYQVTQFGKPVTLSCSQTLNHNVMYWYQQKSSQAPKLLFHYYDKDFNNEADTPDNFQSRRPNTSFCFLDIRSPGLGDTAMYLCATSRDRREPTYEQYFGPGTRLTVT.